This TCR beta chain is from a study of control samples from healthy donors and cancer patients. CDR1 is LGHNA, CDR2 YSLEER, per germline. The CDR3 covers 16 residues. The ends were cut back, 4 bases at V and 7 bases at J, with 22 bases in the middle. TCRdb's table, derived via immunoSEQ multiplex PCR, lists solely in-frame clones and lacks some. The sample yields 90,000 to 120,000 clones, 70% to 85% seen once. Material for sequencing was blood. The TCR comes from a man aged 18-30 years in good health. This chain uses TRBV4-3 with TRBJ1-2, with D possibly TRBD1 on 6 matching bases. This chain's CDR3 is CASSLTTIRGSSGYTF. The CDR3 nucleotides read TGCGCCAGCAGCCTCACGACCATCAGGGGTTCGAGTGGCTACACCTTC.